This T cell receptor (beta chain) was recovered during a study of blood T cell repertoires in COVID-19 (dated by TCRdb to the early 2020s). Study-wide context: Collaborator samples came from the United States, Italy and Spain and covered acute and convalescent phases of COVID-19. Samples came from the ongoing ImmuneRACE study (first 160 participants) plus 1,254 subjects from 6 global collaborators. Where available, HLA class I and class II types were obtained from metadata supplied by the sample provider rather than from assay-based typing. Nearly every sample came with metadata listing a de-identified subject ID, COVID-19 status, age in years and sex. The material from the prospective study consisted of cDNA or gDNA derived from T cells, B-cell-depleted T cells, or PBMCs. A freely available public database, intended as a resource for researchers studying the immune response to SARS-CoV-2, is where the repertoires were released. Deeply sampled blood TCRbeta repertoires from subjects exposed to, actively infected with, or recovered from COVID-19 were included in the dataset. Overall study outcomes, separate from this receptor: How much clinical and demographic metadata was included differed by source and by participant, and the metadata was provided uncurated.

Worth noting for this clone: The antigen this receptor binds is unknown. No much larger clone exists at a distance of one base, and base qualities are not known.

The collaborating institutions used their own protocols to collect whole blood in K2EDTA tubes. For TCRbeta analysis, collaborators shipped samples as frozen whole blood, isolated PBMCs, or DNA extracted from either of those sample types. TCRbeta CDR3 regions were amplified from genomic DNA by means of the immunoSEQ Assay, a bias-controlled multiplex PCR. On the authors' methods: Nucleated cell counts per sample were estimated from amplification of reference gene primers within the assay. To quantify the absolute abundance of each unique TCRbeta CDR3 rearrangement, sequence reads were collapsed and filtered. For each sample, productive Simpson clonality was calculated as the square root of Simpson's diversity index across productive rearrangements. In TCRdb, the immuneACCESS table is reduced to in-frame sequences with V and J assigned. These tables do not hold every clone; where another copy was compared, an unresolved V gene accounts for under half, and the others remain unexplained. The V and J calls and clone size were taken over from that table, and D and trimming were inferred from the DNA. The sample includes roughly 300,000 clones, with approximately 85% observed a single time. Jointly, the top ten make up 7.2% of the sample.

Trimming accounts for 1 base at V and 5 bases at J, while the number of junction bases matched to no gene is 5. Sequences SNHLY (CDR1) and FYNNEI (CDR2) are obtained from the germline V gene. The CDR3 goes from the cysteine to the phenylalanine over 15 residues. Of the read, only the CDR3 DNA is kept; its 45 bases are in frame from base 1. The chain was built from TRBV2 and TRBJ1-1; the central 9 bases match TRBD1. This receptor was taken from a human donor in a cohort sampled during active COVID-19. Source material: peripheral blood. The DNA sequence is as follows: TGTGCCAGCAGTGAAGGAAACAGGGGGCGAACTGAAGCTTTCTTT. Its protein product is CASSEGNRGRTEAFF.